This TCR beta chain was captured by sequencing in a study of T cell responses to AZD1222 COVID-19 vaccine. The ends were cut back, 6 bases at V and 1 base at J, with 12 bases in the middle. CDR3 length: 14 residues. Germline lookup yields CDR1 MDHEN and CDR2 SYDVKM. Overall study results and limits: Unmutated variant regions reportedly attract nearly half of all spike-specific TCRs. Only six or seven AZD1222 recipients tested seropositive at baseline. Donors were mostly white British, more females; clonal diversity possibly underestimated.

The protocol was immunoSEQ multiplex PCR, while the TCRdb copy is restricted to in-frame clones and leaves out a portion. The top ten hold 3.5% to 4.5% of the sample, which has 90,000 to 150,000 clones, approximately 89% seen once. This clone was seen a handful of times. The antigen is not known. The genes are TRBV28 and TRBJ1-1; no clear D gene. This clonotype was obtained from an adult in good health. The sample consisted of peripheral blood, taken on day 0 of AZD1222 vaccination. CDR3 nucleotides: TGTGCCAGCAGAAGCCCTTTGGGGAACACTGAAGCTTTCTTT. This gives the protein CASRSPLGNTEAFF.